Each of the 4 T cell receptor beta chains below was sequenced from the same sample in a study of cytomegalovirus exposure and HLA in healthy donors. Sequencing was performed with immunoSEQ multiplex PCR; in TCRdb, only in-frame clones are kept and a portion is missing. This sample has about 360,000 clones; more than 80% occur once, and the top ten carry approximately 0.86%. Input material: PBMCs. The receptors derive from a young woman in good health and CMV-seronegative.

The chain joins TRBV28 to TRBJ1-5; 10 bases are shared with TRBD1. Looked up from germline, CDR1 is MDHEN and CDR2 is SYDVKM. V gave up 5 bases and J gave up 5 bases; unmatched junction bases: 18. The CDR3 length is 19 residues. The CDR3 sequence is CASSPPGTGAASSHQPQHF. Here the CDR3 DNA reads TGTGCCAGCAGTCCACCCGGGACAGGGGCGGCCTCATCGCATCAGCCCCAGCATTTT.

The chain recombines TRBV7-9 with TRBJ1-4, with TRBD1 matching over 11 bases. Per germline, CDR1 SEHNR and CDR2 FQNEAQ (reference sequence). This CDR3 contains 14 residues. J gave up 6 bases and V 4 bases, and 1 base lay outside the gene matches. This chain's CDR3 is CASSWTGGDEKLFF. The CDR3, as DNA: TGTGCCAGCAGCTGGACAGGGGGCGATGAAAAACTGTTTTTT.

V is TRBV4-1 and J is TRBJ1-3; no reliable D call. Germline CDR1 is MGHRA and CDR2 is YSYEKL. V was clipped by 4 bases and J by 7 bases, with 11 bases between them. The CDR3 extends over 13 amino acids. CDR3: CASSREVVNTIYF. The CDR3 region has the DNA TGCGCCAGCAGCCGCGAGGTCGTGAACACCATATATTTT.

V gene TRBV10-2 combines with J gene TRBJ1-1, with a possible D match to TRBD1 (6 bases). This CDR3 is 13 amino acids long. V lost 6 bases and J lost 5, with 13 bases in between. Germline V gene sequence: CDR1 WSHSY, CDR2 SAAADI. This chain's CDR3 is CASSMAGVTEAFF. The CDR3 DNA sequence: TGCGCCAGCAGCATGGCAGGGGTAACTGAAGCTTTCTTT.